This T cell receptor (beta chain) was documented in a study of blood T cell repertoires in COVID-19. In the study overall: Sources were T cells, B-cell-depleted T cells, or PBMCs; the material itself was cDNA or gDNA.

The method was immunoSEQ multiplex PCR; TCRdb's version includes in-frame clones alone and lacks a portion of them. The table includes hundreds of thousands of clones, roughly 85% detected once. The germline V gene has CDR1 SNHLY and CDR2 FYNNEI. The CDR3 is 14 residues long. Trimming took 7 bases from V and 6 from J; bases not matched to a gene: 8. This sequence was found in a human donor in a cohort sampled during active COVID-19. The sequenced material came from peripheral blood. V is TRBV2 and J is TRBJ2-2; 7 bases fit TRBD1. CDR3 protein: CASNTDRDAGELFF. The DNA of the CDR3 is TGTGCCAGCAATACCGACAGGGACGCCGGGGAGCTGTTTTTT. The whole variable domain, remainder taken from reference TRBV2 and TRBJ2-2, is EPEVTQTPSHQVTQMGQEVILRCVPISNHLYFYWYRQILGQKVEFLVSFYNNEISEKSEIFDDQFSVERPDGSNFTLKIRSTKLEDSAMYFCASNTDRDAGELFFGEGSRLTVL.